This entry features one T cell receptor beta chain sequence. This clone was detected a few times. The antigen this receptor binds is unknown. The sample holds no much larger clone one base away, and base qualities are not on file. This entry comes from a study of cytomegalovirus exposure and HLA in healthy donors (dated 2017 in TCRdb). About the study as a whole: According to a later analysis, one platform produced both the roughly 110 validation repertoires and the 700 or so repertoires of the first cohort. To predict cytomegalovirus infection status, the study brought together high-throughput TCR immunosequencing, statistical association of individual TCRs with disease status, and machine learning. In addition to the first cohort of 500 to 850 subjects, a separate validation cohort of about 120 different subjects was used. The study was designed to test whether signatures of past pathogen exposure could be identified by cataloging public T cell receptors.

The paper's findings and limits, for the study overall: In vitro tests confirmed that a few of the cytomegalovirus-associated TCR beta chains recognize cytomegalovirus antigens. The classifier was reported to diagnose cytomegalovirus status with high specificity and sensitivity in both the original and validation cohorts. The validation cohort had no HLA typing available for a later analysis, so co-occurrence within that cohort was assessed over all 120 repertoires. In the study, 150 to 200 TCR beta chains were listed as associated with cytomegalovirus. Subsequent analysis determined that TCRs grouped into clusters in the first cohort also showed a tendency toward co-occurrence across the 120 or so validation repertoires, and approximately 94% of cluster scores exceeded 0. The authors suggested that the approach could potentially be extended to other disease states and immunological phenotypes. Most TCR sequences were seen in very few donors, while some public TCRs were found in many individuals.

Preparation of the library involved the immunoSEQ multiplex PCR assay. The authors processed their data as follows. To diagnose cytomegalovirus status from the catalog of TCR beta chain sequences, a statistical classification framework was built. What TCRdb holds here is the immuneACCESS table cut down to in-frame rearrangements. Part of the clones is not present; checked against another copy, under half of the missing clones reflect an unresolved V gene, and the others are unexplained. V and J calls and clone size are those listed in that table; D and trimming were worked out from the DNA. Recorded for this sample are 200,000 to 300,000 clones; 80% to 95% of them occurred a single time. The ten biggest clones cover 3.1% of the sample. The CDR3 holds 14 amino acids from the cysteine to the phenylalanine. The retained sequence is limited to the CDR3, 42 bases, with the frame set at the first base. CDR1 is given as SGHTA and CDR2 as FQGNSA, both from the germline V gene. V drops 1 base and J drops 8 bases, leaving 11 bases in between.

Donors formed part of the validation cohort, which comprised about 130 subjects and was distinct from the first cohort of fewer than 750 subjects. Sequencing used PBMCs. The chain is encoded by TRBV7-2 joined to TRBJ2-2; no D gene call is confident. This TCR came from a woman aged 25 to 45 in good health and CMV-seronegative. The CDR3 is CASSLVRLGGELFF. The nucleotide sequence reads TGTGCCAGCAGCTTAGTAAGGCTGGGAGGGGAGCTGTTTTTT. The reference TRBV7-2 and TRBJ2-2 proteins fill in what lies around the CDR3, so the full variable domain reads GAGVSQSPSNKVTEKGKDVELRCDPISGHTALYWYRQSLGQGLEFLIYFQGNSAPDKSGLPSDRFSAERTGGSVSTLTIQRTQQEDSAVYLCASSLVRLGGELFFGEGSRLTVL.